The TCR beta chain under discussion was sequenced for a study of radiotherapy plus CTLA-4 blockade in lung cancer. Overall study findings and caveats: Expansion in blood of tumor-derived TCR clones was seen after radiotherapy plus ipilimumab. Reportedly, early blood T cell clone dynamics best predicted response, with interferon-beta.

The ends were cut back, 5 bases at V and 4 bases at J, with 20 bases in the middle. This CDR3 region has 16 residues. Per the germline V gene, CDR1 is SGHVS and CDR2 is FNYEAQ. In its sample, this clone was seen a few times. Its antigen is not known. TCRdb's copy holds only in-frame clones and misses some; the assay was immunoSEQ multiplex PCR. The repertoire holds more than 90,000 clones, approximately 84% seen once, with 4% to 6% in the top ten. The origin of this receptor is a human donor with non-small cell lung cancer who had a partial response to radiotherapy plus ipilimumab. This rearrangement joins TRBV7-6 to TRBJ1-1, with D possibly TRBD1 on 5 matching bases. Sequences were derived from peripheral blood, sampled from a patient treated with radiotherapy plus ipilimumab. CDR3 amino acids: CASSPDSPVSSTEAFF. Written as DNA, the CDR3 is TGTGCCAGCAGCCCCGACAGCCCAGTCTCCAGCACTGAAGCTTTCTTT.